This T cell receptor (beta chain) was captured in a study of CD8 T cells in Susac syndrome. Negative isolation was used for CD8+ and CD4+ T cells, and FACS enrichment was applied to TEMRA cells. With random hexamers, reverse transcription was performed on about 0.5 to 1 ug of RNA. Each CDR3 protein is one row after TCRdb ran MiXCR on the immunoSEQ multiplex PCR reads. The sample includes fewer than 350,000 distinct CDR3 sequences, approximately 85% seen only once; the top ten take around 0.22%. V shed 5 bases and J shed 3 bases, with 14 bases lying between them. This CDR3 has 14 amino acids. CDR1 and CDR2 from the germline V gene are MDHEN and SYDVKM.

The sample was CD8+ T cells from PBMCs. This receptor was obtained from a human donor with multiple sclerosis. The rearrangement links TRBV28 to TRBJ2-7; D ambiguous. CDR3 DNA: TGTGCCAGCAGTCCCACCTACAGATTCTACGAGCAGTACTTC. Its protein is CASSPTYRFYEQYF. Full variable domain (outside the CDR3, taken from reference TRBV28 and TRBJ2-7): DVKVTQSSRYLVKRTGEKVFLECVQDMDHENMFWYRQDPGLGLRLIYFSYDVKMKEKGDIPEGYSVSREKKERFSLILESASTNQTSMYLCASSPTYRFYEQYFGPGTRLTVT.